These T cell receptor beta chains were read from a single sample in a study of blood T cells in healthy people across ages. TCRdb reprocessed the 5' RACE reads with MiXCR, giving one entry per CDR3 protein. The data contain 600,000 to 850,000 distinct CDR3 sequences, approximately 25% of them singletons. The data also belong to a second study, concerning T cells of mothers and their children.

Specimen: blood. These receptors all stem from a boy younger than 18 in good health. CDR3s include the opening cysteine and the closing phenylalanine or tryptophan. The order of the fields is D gene, V gene, J gene, clone size, CDR3 protein, CDR3 DNA. The D gene is left open where the match is weak. Size tells how often a clone was seen (once, few, many) or the class of an expanded clone, and some rows leave it out.

d_gene: NA; v_gene: TRBV12-3/TRBV12-4; j_gene: TRBJ1-4; abundance: NA; CDR3aa: CASRLLGATNEKLFF; CDR3nt: TGTGCCAGCAGGCTCCTCGGGGCCACTAATGAAAAACTGTTTTTT
d_gene: TRBD1; v_gene: TRBV20-1; j_gene: TRBJ1-6; abundance: NA; CDR3aa: CSARDRGWIDSPLHF; CDR3nt: TGCAGTGCGCGGGACAGGGGGTGGATCGATTCACCCCTCCACTTT
d_gene: NA; v_gene: TRBV10-3; j_gene: TRBJ1-5; abundance: NA; CDR3aa: CAISETGTYNQPQHF; CDR3nt: TGTGCCATCAGTGAGACAGGTACTTACAATCAGCCCCAGCATTTT
d_gene: NA; v_gene: TRBV12-3/TRBV12-4; j_gene: TRBJ1-1; abundance: NA; CDR3aa: CASSPDSGGAFF; CDR3nt: TGTGCCAGCAGTCCTGACAGCGGGGGAGCTTTCTTT
d_gene: TRBD2; v_gene: TRBV23-1; j_gene: TRBJ2-5; abundance: NA; CDR3aa: CASSPSGHSGRPGYQETQYF; CDR3nt: TGCGCCAGCAGCCCGAGCGGTCATAGCGGGAGGCCCGGGTACCAAGAGACCCAGTACTTC
d_gene: NA; v_gene: TRBV27; j_gene: TRBJ1-1; abundance: few; CDR3aa: CASSGTLPNTEAFF; CDR3nt: TGTGCCAGCAGCGGGACACTCCCGAACACTGAAGCTTTCTTT
d_gene: NA; v_gene: TRBV12-5; j_gene: TRBJ2-5; abundance: few; CDR3aa: CASGLSIQWEETQYF; CDR3nt: TGTGCTAGTGGTTTATCAATCCAGTGGGAGGAGACCCAGTACTTC
d_gene: NA; v_gene: TRBV27; j_gene: TRBJ1-2; abundance: few; CDR3aa: CASSFGQPNYGYTF; CDR3nt: TGTGCCAGCAGTTTCGGTCAGCCGAACTATGGCTACACCTTC
d_gene: NA; v_gene: TRBV6-1; j_gene: TRBJ2-7; abundance: NA; CDR3aa: CASSELSREQYF; CDR3nt: TGTGCCAGCAGTGAACTCAGTCGCGAGCAGTACTTC
d_gene: NA; v_gene: TRBV7-3; j_gene: TRBJ2-2; abundance: NA; CDR3aa: CASSLKTANTGELFF; CDR3nt: TGTGCCAGCAGCTTAAAAACGGCGAACACCGGGGAGCTGTTTTTT
d_gene: NA; v_gene: TRBV10-3; j_gene: TRBJ1-5; abundance: few; CDR3aa: CAISEERARDQPQHF; CDR3nt: TGTGCCATCAGTGAGGAGAGGGCCCGGGATCAGCCCCAGCATTTT
d_gene: NA; v_gene: TRBV5-1; j_gene: TRBJ2-7; abundance: few; CDR3aa: CASTGINYEQYF; CDR3nt: TGCGCCAGCACCGGGATTAACTACGAGCAGTACTTC
d_gene: NA; v_gene: TRBV4-1; j_gene: TRBJ1-6; abundance: NA; CDR3aa: CASSQTEGVIYNSPLHF; CDR3nt: TGCGCCAGCAGCCAAACCGAAGGGGTAATTTATAATTCACCCCTCCACTTT
d_gene: NA; v_gene: TRBV10-3; j_gene: TRBJ1-1; abundance: few; CDR3aa: CAISERVYTEAFF; CDR3nt: TGTGCCATCAGTGAGAGAGTGTACACTGAAGCTTTCTTT
d_gene: TRBD1; v_gene: TRBV7-7; j_gene: TRBJ2-5; abundance: NA; CDR3aa: CASSLAPGQGETQYF; CDR3nt: TGTGCTAGCAGCTTAGCCCCCGGACAGGGGGAGACCCAGTACTTC
d_gene: TRBD2; v_gene: TRBV7-6; j_gene: TRBJ2-7; abundance: NA; CDR3aa: CASSLGLAGGPNEQYF; CDR3nt: TGTGCCAGCAGCCTAGGACTAGCGGGAGGGCCTAACGAGCAGTACTTC
d_gene: NA; v_gene: TRBV29-1; j_gene: TRBJ1-5; abundance: NA; CDR3aa: CSVTSLNQPQHF; CDR3nt: TGCAGCGTTACCAGCCTCAATCAGCCCCAGCATTTT
d_gene: TRBD1; v_gene: TRBV4-3; j_gene: TRBJ2-7; abundance: few; CDR3aa: CASSQARTGLYEQYF; CDR3nt: TGCGCCAGCAGCCAAGCCCGGACAGGGCTTTACGAGCAGTACTTC
d_gene: NA; v_gene: TRBV7-3; j_gene: TRBJ1-2; abundance: few; CDR3aa: CASSLTYRANYGYTF; CDR3nt: TGTGCCAGCAGCTTAACTTATAGGGCTAACTATGGCTACACCTTC
d_gene: NA; v_gene: TRBV6-6; j_gene: TRBJ1-1; abundance: NA; CDR3aa: CGVGPAEAFF; CDR3nt: TGTGGCGTCGGACCGGCTGAAGCTTTCTTT
d_gene: NA; v_gene: TRBV29-1; j_gene: TRBJ1-2; abundance: few; CDR3aa: CSVEDEGRYGYTF; CDR3nt: TGCAGCGTTGAAGATGAGGGGAGGTATGGCTACACCTTC
d_gene: TRBD2; v_gene: TRBV4-3; j_gene: TRBJ2-5; abundance: NA; CDR3aa: CASSLSHGLDSGEQYF; CDR3nt: TGCGCCAGCAGCCTATCCCACGGACTAGATTCGGGAGAGCAGTACTTC
d_gene: NA; v_gene: TRBV5-1; j_gene: TRBJ1-1; abundance: NA; CDR3aa: CASSWTAMNTEAFF; CDR3nt: TGCGCCAGCAGCTGGACAGCCATGAACACTGAAGCTTTCTTT
d_gene: TRBD1; v_gene: TRBV5-1; j_gene: TRBJ2-3; abundance: few; CDR3aa: CASRSGQATDTQYF; CDR3nt: TGCGCCAGCAGAAGTGGACAGGCGACAGATACGCAGTATTTT
d_gene: TRBD1; v_gene: TRBV4-3; j_gene: TRBJ2-7; abundance: NA; CDR3aa: CASSHGQGIPYEQYF; CDR3nt: TGCGCCAGCAGCCACGGACAGGGGATCCCCTACGAGCAGTACTTC
d_gene: TRBD1; v_gene: TRBV28; j_gene: TRBJ2-7; abundance: few; CDR3aa: CASSLGPGQIPYEQYF; CDR3nt: TGTGCCAGCAGTTTAGGGCCGGGACAGATCCCCTACGAGCAGTACTTC
d_gene: NA; v_gene: TRBV6-2/TRBV6-3; j_gene: TRBJ1-1; abundance: NA; CDR3aa: CASSYSRTGGNTEAFF; CDR3nt: TGTGCCAGCAGTTACAGCCGGACGGGGGGGAACACTGAAGCTTTCTTT
d_gene: NA; v_gene: TRBV12-3/TRBV12-4; j_gene: TRBJ1-3; abundance: NA; CDR3aa: CASSSPRGYSGNTIYF; CDR3nt: TGTGCCAGCAGTTCCCCCCGGGGATACTCTGGAAACACCATATATTTT
d_gene: NA; v_gene: TRBV5-1; j_gene: TRBJ2-7; abundance: few; CDR3aa: CASNDLDSSYEQYF; CDR3nt: TGCGCCAGCAACGACCTAGACAGCTCCTACGAGCAGTACTTC
d_gene: TRBD2; v_gene: TRBV6-1; j_gene: TRBJ2-1; abundance: NA; CDR3aa: CASRARPGLAYEQFF; CDR3nt: TGTGCCAGCAGGGCACGGCCGGGACTAGCGTATGAGCAGTTCTTC
d_gene: TRBD2; v_gene: TRBV24-1; j_gene: TRBJ2-3; abundance: many; CDR3aa: CATSPSGGTDTQYF; CDR3nt: TGTGCCACCTCGCCTAGCGGAGGCACAGATACGCAGTATTTT
d_gene: NA; v_gene: TRBV6-5; j_gene: TRBJ1-5; abundance: NA; CDR3aa: CASRGLPNQPQHF; CDR3nt: TGTGCCAGCAGGGGACTGCCTAATCAGCCCCAGCATTTT